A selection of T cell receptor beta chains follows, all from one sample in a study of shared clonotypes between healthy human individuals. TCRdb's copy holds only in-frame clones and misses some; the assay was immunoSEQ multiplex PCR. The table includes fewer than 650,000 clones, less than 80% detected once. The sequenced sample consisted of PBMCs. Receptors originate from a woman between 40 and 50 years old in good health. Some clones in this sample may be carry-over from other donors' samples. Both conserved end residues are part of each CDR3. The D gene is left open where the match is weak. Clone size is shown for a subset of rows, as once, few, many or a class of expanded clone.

CATNPSPNTGELFF TGTGCCACCAATCCCAGCCCGAACACCGGGGAGCTGTTTTTT - TRBV15 - TRBJ2-2
CASSSRDRGLWGYTF TGTGCCAGCAGCTCTCGGGACAGGGGGCTCTGGGGCTACACCTTC TRBD1 TRBV7-9 - TRBJ1-2
CASRVSGSNTEAFF TGTGCCAGCAGGGTCAGCGGATCGAACACTGAAGCTTTCTTT - TRBV6-1 once TRBJ1-1
CASSLGGVGDQPQHF TGTGCCAGCAGTTTAGGCGGCGTGGGGGATCAGCCCCAGCATTTT - TRBV6-1 few TRBJ1-5
CASSLILAGLQETQYF TGCGCCAGCAGCCTCATACTAGCGGGCCTTCAAGAGACCCAGTACTTC TRBD2 TRBV4-1 - TRBJ2-5
CASGQPQHF TGTGCTAGTGGACAGCCCCAGCATTTT - TRBV12-5 - TRBJ1-5
CASSLGTGDQETQYF TGTGCCAGCAGCTTAGGGACAGGGGACCAAGAGACCCAGTACTTC TRBD1 TRBV7-9 once TRBJ2-5
CSVGGQGDEQYF TGCAGCGTGGGGGGACAGGGGGACGAGCAGTACTTC TRBD1 TRBV29-1 - TRBJ2-7
CASSHGGSRSFGETQYF TGCGCCAGCAGCCACGGCGGGTCGAGGTCCTTTGGAGAGACCCAGTACTTC - TRBV4-1 - TRBJ2-5
CASSLYGSSTDTQYF TGTGCCAGCAGCTTATACGGCTCCAGCACAGATACGCAGTATTTT - TRBV7-3 once TRBJ2-3
CASSPTTGSTGELFF TGTGCCAGCAGCCCAACGACAGGGTCGACCGGGGAGCTGTTTTTT TRBD1 TRBV9 - TRBJ2-2
CASTQGLAGKTYEQYF TGCGCCAGCACCCAGGGACTAGCGGGAAAAACCTACGAGCAGTACTTC TRBD2 TRBV10-2 - TRBJ2-7
CASSLGGPNQPQHF TGTGCCAGCAGCTTGGGGGGACCCAATCAGCCCCAGCATTTT - TRBV5-5 - TRBJ1-5
CASSPRPVYNSPLHF TGTGCCAGCTCACCACGGCCGGTCTATAATTCACCCCTCCACTTT - TRBV18 - TRBJ1-6
CASSATSRQVLTYEQYF TGTGCCAGCAGCGCCACATCGAGACAGGTTTTGACCTACGAGCAGTACTTC - TRBV7-9 - TRBJ2-7
CASSEGAFVGNTIYF TGCGCCAGCAGTGAGGGGGCCTTCGTTGGAAACACCATATATTTT TRBD1 TRBV4-1 - TRBJ1-3